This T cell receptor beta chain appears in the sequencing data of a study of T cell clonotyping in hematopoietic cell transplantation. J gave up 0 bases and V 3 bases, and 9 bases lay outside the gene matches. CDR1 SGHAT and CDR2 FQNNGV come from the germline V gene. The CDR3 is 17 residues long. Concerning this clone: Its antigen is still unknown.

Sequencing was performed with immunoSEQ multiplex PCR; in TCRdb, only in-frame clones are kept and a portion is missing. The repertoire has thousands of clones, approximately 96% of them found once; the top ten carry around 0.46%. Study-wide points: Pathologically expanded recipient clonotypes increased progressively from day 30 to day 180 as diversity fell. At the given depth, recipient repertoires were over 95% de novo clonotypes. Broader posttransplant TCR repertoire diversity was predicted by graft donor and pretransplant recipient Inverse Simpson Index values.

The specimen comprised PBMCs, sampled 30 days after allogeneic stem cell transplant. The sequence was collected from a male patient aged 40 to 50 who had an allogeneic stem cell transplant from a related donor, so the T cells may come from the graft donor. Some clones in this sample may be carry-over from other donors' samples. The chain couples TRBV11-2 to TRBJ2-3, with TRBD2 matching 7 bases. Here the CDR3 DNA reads TGTGCCAGCAGCTTGCTTTCCCATAGCGGGAGCACAGATACGCAGTATTTT. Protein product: CASSLLSHSGSTDTQYF.